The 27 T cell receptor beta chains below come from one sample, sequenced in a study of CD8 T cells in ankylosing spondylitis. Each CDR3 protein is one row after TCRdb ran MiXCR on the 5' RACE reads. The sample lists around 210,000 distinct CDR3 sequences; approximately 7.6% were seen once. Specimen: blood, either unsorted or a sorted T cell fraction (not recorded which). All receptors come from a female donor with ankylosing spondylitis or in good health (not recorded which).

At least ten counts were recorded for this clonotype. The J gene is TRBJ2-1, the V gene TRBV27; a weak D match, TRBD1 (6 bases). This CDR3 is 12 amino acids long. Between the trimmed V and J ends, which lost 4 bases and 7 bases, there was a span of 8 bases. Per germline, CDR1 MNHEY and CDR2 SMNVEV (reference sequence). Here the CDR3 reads CASSWGPNEQFF. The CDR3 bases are TGTGCCAGCAGTTGGGGGCCAAATGAGCAGTTCTTC.

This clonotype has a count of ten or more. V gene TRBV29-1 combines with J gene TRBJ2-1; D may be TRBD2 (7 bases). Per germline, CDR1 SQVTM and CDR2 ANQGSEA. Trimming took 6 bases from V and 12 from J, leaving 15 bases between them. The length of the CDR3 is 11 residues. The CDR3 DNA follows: TGCAGCGTGTTGGGGGGGCTGGGGCAGTTCTTC. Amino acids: CSVLGGLGQFF.

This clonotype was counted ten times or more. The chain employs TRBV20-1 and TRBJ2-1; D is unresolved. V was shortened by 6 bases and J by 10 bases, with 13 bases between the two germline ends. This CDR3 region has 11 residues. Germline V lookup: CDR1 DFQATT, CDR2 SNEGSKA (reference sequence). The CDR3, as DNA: TGCAGTGCCATCCTCTCGCGCGAGCAGTTCTTC. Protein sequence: CSAILSREQFF.

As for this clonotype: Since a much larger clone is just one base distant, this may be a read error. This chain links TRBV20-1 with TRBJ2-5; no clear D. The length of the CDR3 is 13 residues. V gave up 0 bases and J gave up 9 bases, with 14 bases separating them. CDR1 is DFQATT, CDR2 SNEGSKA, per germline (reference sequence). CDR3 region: CSARDWVAPAQYF. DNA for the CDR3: TGCAGTGCTAGAGATTGGGTAGCCCCGGCCCAGTACTTC.

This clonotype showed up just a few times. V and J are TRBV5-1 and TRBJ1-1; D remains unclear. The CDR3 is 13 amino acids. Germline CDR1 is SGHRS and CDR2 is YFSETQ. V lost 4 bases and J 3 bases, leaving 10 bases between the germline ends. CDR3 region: CASSPATYTEAFF. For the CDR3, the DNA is TGCGCCAGCAGCCCTGCTACCTACACTGAAGCTTTCTTT.

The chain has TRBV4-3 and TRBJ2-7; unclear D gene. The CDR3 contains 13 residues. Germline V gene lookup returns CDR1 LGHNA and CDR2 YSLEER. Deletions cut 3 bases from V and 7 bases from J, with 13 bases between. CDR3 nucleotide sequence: TGCGCCAGCAGCCAGGTACCGATGGGTGAGCAGTACTTC. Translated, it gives CASSQVPMGEQYF.

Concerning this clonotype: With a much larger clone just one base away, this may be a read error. This chain's CDR3 is CASSCLRQGDEQFF. The CDR3 nucleotides are TGTGCCAGCAGCTGCTTACGACAGGGTGATGAGCAGTTCTTC. The chain joins TRBV7-9 to TRBJ2-1, with TRBD1 matching 7 bases. The V and J ends lost 4 bases and 8 bases, in that order; junction bases with no gene match: 8. This CDR3 has 14 amino acids. Germline CDR1 and CDR2: SEHNR and FQNEAQ (reference sequence).

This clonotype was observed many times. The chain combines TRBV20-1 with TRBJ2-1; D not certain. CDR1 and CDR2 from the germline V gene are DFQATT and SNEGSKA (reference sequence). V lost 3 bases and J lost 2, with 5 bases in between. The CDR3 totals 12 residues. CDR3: CSASGTYNEQFF. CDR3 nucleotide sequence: TGCAGTGCTAGCGGTACCTACAATGAGCAGTTCTTC.

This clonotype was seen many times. CDR3 sequence reads: CASSEWATDSYGYTF. In nucleotides, the CDR3 is TGTGCCAGCAGTGAATGGGCGACTGACAGCTATGGCTACACCTTC. The chain uses TRBV25-1 and TRBJ1-2, with D perhaps matching TRBD1 (5 bases). V was cut by 1 base and J by 4 bases, with 13 bases left in between. There are 15 residues in the CDR3. Germline CDR1 is MGHDK and CDR2 is SYGVNS.

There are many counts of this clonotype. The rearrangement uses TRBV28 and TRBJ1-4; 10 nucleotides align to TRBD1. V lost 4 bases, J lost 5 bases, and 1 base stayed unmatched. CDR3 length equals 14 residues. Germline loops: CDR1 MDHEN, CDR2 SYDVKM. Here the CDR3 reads CASSSDRGNEKLFF. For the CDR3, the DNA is TGTGCCAGCAGTTCGGACAGGGGGAATGAAAAACTGTTTTTT.

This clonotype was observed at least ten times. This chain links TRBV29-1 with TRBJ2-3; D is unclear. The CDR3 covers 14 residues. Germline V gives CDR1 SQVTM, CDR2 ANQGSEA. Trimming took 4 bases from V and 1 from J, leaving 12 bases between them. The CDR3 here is CSVVKGSGTDTQYF. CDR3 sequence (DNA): TGCAGCGTTGTAAAAGGTTCCGGCACAGATACGCAGTATTTT.

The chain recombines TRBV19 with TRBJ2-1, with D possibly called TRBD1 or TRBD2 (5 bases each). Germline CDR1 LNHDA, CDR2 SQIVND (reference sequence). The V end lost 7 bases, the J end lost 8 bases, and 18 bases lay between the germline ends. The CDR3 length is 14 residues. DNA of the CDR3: TGTGCCAGTACCCATGTGGGGGTAACTGATGAGCAGTTCTTC. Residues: CASTHVGVTDEQFF.

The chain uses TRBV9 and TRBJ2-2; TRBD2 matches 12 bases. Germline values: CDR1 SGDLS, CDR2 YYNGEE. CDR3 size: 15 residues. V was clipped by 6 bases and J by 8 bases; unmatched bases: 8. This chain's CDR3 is CASIVGTSGLGELFF. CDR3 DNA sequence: TGTGCCAGCATCGTCGGGACTAGCGGGCTTGGGGAGCTGTTTTTT.

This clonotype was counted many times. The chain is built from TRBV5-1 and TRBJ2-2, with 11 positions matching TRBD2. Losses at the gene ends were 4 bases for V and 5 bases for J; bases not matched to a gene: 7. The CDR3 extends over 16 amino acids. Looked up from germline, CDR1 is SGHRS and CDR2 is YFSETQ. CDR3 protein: CASSLRLAGKTGELFF. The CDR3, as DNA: TGCGCCAGCAGCCTACGACTAGCGGGAAAGACCGGGGAGCTGTTTTTT.

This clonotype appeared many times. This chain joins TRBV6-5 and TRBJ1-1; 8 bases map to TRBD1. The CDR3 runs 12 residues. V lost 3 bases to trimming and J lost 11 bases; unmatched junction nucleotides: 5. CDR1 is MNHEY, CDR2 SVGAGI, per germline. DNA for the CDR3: TGTGCCAGCAGTTATGCAGGGGGCGAGGCTTTCTTT. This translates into CASSYAGGEAFF.

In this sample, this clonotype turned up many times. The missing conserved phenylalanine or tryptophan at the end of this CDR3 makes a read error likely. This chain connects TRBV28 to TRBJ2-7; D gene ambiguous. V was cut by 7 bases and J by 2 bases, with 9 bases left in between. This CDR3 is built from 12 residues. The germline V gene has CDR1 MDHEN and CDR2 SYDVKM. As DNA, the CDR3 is TGTGCCAGCACCCTGAATACCTACGAGCAGTACCTC. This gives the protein CASTLNTYEQYL.

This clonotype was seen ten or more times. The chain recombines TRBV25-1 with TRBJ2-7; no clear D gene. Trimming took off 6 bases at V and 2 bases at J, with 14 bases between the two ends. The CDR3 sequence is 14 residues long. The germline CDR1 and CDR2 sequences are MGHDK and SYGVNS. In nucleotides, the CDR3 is TGTGCCAGCAGCGGTGACACATCAGCCTACGAGCAGTACTTC. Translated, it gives CASSGDTSAYEQYF.

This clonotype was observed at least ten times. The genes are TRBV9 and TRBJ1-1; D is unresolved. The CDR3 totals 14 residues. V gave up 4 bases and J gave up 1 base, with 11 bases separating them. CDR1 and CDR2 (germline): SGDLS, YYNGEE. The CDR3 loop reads CASSPPSSNTEAFF. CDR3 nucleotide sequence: TGTGCCAGCAGCCCACCTTCATCGAACACTGAAGCTTTCTTT.

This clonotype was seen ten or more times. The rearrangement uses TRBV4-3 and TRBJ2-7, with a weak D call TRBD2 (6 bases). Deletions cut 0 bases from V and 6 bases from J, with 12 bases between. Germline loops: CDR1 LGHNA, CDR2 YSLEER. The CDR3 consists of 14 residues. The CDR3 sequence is CASSQDWGDSEQYF. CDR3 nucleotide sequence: TGCGCCAGCAGCCAAGATTGGGGGGATTCCGAGCAGTACTTC.

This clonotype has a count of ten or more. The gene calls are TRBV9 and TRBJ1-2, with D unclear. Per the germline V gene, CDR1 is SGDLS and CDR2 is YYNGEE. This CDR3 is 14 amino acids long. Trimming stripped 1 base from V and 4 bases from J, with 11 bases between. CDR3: CASSVQAASYGYTF. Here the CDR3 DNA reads TGTGCCAGCAGCGTACAGGCTGCCTCCTATGGCTACACCTTC.

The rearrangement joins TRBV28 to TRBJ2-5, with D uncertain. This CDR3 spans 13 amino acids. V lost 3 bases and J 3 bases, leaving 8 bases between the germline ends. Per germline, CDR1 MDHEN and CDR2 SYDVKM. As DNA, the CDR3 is TGTGCCAGCAGTTTGGGCGGTAAAGAGACCCAGTACTTC. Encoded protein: CASSLGGKETQYF.

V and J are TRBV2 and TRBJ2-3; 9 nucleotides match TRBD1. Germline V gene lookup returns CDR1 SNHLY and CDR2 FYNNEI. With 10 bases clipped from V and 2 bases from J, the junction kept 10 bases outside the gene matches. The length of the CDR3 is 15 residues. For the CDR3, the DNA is TGTGCCACCCCGGGACAGGGAACGGTCACAGATACGCAGTATTTT. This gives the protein CATPGQGTVTDTQYF.

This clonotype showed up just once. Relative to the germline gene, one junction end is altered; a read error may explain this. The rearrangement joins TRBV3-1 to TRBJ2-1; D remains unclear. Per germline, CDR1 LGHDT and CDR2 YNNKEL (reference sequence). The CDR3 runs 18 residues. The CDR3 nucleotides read TGTGCCAGCTGCCACCTCCGCAACGCGTTAAGCTCCTACAATGAGCAGTTCTTC. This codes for CASCHLRNALSSYNEQFF.

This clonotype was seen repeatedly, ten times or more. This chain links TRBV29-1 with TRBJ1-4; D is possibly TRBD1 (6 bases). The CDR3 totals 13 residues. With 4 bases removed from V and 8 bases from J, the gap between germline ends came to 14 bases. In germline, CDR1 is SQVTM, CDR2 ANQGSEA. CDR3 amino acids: CSVGDTLTEKLFF. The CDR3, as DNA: TGCAGCGTTGGGGACACGCTGACCGAAAAACTGTTTTTT.

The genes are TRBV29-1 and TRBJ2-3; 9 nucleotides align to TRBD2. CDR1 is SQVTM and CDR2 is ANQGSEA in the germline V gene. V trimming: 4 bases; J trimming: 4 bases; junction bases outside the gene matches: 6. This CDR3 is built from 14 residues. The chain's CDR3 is CSVGASGNADTQYF. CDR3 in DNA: TGCAGCGTTGGTGCTAGCGGGAATGCAGATACGCAGTATTTT.

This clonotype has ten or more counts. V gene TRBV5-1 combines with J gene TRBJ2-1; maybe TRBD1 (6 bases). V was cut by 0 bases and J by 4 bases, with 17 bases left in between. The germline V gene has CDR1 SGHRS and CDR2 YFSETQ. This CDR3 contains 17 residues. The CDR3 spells CASSLGQGWTEYNEQFF. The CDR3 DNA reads TGCGCCAGCAGCTTGGGTCAGGGGTGGACCGAATACAATGAGCAGTTCTTC.

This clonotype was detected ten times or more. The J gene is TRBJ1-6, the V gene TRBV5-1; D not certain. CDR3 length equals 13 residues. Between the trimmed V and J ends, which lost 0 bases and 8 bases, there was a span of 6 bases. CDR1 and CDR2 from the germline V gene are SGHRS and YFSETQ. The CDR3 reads CASSLGLDSPLHF. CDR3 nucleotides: TGCGCCAGCAGCTTGGGATTGGATTCACCCCTCCACTTT. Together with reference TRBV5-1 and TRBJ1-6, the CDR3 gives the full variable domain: KAGVTQTPRYLIKTRGQQVTLSCSPISGHRSVSWYQQTPGQGLQFLFEYFSETQRNKGNFPGRFSGRQFSNSRSEMNVSTLELGDSALYLCASSLGLDSPLHFGNGTRLTVT.